Following are 4 T cell receptor beta chains from one sample sequenced in a study of T cells in Graves' hyperthyroidism and ophthalmopathy. TCR beta CDR3 regions were amplified from RNA transcripts. Carried out on the TCR CDR3, a first-round RT-PCR used the HTBI primer set. TCRdb re-called the multiplex PCR reads through MiXCR, storing one row per CDR3 protein. Of about 690,000 distinct CDR3 sequences listed, 15% to 20% are singletons. Sequencing input: blood. These receptor sequences come from a man aged 45-60 years with Graves' hyperthyroidism.

This clonotype has ten or more counts. The CDR3 DNA reads TGCGCCAGCAGCTTGGAAGGGACCGCCTACGAGCAGTACTTC. The encoded protein is CASSLEGTAYEQYF. The chain recombines TRBV5-1 with TRBJ2-7; the D call may be TRBD1 or TRBD2 (5 bases each). The CDR3 spans 14 residues. Trimming cost V 0 bases and J 2 bases, with 9 bases left between them. Germline-derived CDR1 and CDR2 are SGHRS and YFSETQ. The variable domain in full, with the rest retrieved from reference TRBV5-1 and TRBJ2-7, is KAGVTQTPRYLIKTRGQQVTLSCSPISGHRSVSWYQQTPGQGLQFLFEYFSETQRNKGNFPGRFSGRQFSNSRSEMNVSTLELGDSALYLCASSLEGTAYEQYFGPGTRLTVT.

This chain connects TRBV7-9 to TRBJ2-2; no clear D gene. The CDR3 contains 16 residues. Germline CDR1 is SEHNR and CDR2 is FQNEAQ (reference sequence). Trimming left V 5 bases short and J 1 base short, with 14 bases between. This chain's CDR3 is CASSQDGRRNTGELFF. CDR3 in DNA: TGTGCCAGCAGCCAGGATGGCAGGCGGAACACCGGGGAGCTGTTTTTT. Using reference TRBV7-9 and TRBJ2-2 for the parts outside the CDR3, the full variable domain is DTGVSQNPRHKITKRGQNVTFRCDPISEHNRLYWYRQTLGQGPEFLTYFQNEAQLEKSRLLSDRFSAERPKGSFSTLEIQRTEQGDSAMYLCASSQDGRRNTGELFFGEGSRLTVL.

This clonotype was seen repeatedly, ten times or more. V and J are TRBV12-3 or TRBV12-4 and TRBJ1-5; D uncertain. V was cut by 5 bases and J by 0 bases, with 17 bases left in between. CDR3 length equals 17 residues. The CDR3 is CASSGWSGRGSNQPQHF. CDR3 nucleotide sequence: TGTGCCAGCAGTGGGTGGTCGGGAAGAGGTAGCAATCAGCCCCAGCATTTT.

This clonotype occurred many times. The rearrangement uses TRBV18 and TRBJ2-7; 10 bases are a match to TRBD1. The CDR3 runs 14 residues. Per germline, CDR1 KGHSH and CDR2 LQKENI. V lost 5 bases and J lost 1; bases outside the gene matches: 2. CDR3 DNA: TGTGCCAGCTCAAAGGACAGGGGGTCCTACGAGCAGTACTTC. Translated: CASSKDRGSYEQYF.